This TCR beta chain was profiled in a study of blood T cell repertoires in COVID-19. The junction had 10 bases not matched to a gene; V was cut back by 11 bases and J by 7 bases. CDR3 length equals 14 residues. Germline V gene sequence: CDR1 MNHEY, CDR2 SVGAGI. TCRdb keeps only in-frame clones here, not all; method: immunoSEQ multiplex PCR. The sample lists about 95,000 clones, around 90% seen once, with around 3.4% in the top ten. The rearrangement uses TRBV6-5 and TRBJ1-6, with 8 bases aligning to TRBD1. The material sequenced was peripheral blood. This TCR came from a woman aged 70-85 years with acute or convalescent COVID-19. CDR3 in amino acids: CAPKWTGKNSPLHF. The DNA of the CDR3 is TGTGCCCCCAAGTGGACAGGGAAGAATTCACCCCTCCACTTT.